This T cell receptor (beta chain) comes out of a study of Graves' ophthalmopathy and Graves' hyperthyroidism. Notes on the study in general: Its predictions of ophthalmopathy progression gave the model over 65% sensitivity and 72% to 80% specificity. Researchers report that a 13-signature model separated ophthalmopathy from stable hyperthyroidism, posting around 86% sensitivity and 65% to 82% specificity.

This clonotype was recorded many times. Its antigen remains unknown. The CDR3 runs to 15 residues. The germline CDR1 and CDR2 sequences are GTSNPN and SVGIG (reference sequence). J gave up 5 bases and V 4 bases, and 12 bases lay outside the gene matches. Amplification targeted the TCR beta CDR3 regions, with RNA transcripts as the source material. The authors performed first-round RT-PCR with HTBI primers and then a second-round multiplex PCR. TCRdb reanalysed the multiplex PCR reads using MiXCR and keeps one entry per CDR3 protein. The sample includes about 500,000 distinct CDR3 sequences, 13% to 15% of them seen just once.

The source is a woman aged 30 to 39 with Graves' ophthalmopathy. Sequenced: blood. The rearrangement joins TRBV30 to TRBJ1-1; TRBD1 matches at 8 bases. The CDR3 sequence: CAWKGTGQRRTEAFF. The CDR3 DNA is TGTGCCTGGAAGGGGACAGGCCAAAGGAGGACTGAAGCTTTCTTT.